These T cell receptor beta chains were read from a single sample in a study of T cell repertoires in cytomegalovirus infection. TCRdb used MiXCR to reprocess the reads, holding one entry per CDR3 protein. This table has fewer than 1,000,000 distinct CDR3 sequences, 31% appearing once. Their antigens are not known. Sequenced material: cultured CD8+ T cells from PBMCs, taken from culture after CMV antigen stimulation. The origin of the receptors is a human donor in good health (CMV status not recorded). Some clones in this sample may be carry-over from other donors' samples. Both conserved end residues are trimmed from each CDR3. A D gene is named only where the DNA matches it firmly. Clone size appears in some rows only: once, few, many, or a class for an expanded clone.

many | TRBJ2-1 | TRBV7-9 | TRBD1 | ASSGQGWHEQF
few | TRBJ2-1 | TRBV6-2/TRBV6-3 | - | ASSPVLAREQF
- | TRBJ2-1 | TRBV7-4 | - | ASSLEMHEQF
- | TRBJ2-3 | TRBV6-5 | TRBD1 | ASSDPGQGYDLVTDTQY
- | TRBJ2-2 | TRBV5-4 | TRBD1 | ATSEQGWFTGELF
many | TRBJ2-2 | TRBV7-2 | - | ASSPRGFQWTGELF
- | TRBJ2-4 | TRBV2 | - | ASTEGEDIQY
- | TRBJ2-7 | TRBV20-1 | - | SAKDGFGGEQY
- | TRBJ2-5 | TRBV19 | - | ASSIAEQETQY
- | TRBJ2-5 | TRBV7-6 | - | ASSSTPGPQETQY
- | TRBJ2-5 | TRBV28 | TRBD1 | ASRTGLRDRGVEETQY
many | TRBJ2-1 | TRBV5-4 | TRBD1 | ASSFGRQGASYNEQF
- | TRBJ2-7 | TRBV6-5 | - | ASSYNLDSSSYEQY
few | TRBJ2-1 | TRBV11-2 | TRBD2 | ASSPGTSENNEQF
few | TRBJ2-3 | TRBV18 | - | ASSPRWGGQSTDTQY
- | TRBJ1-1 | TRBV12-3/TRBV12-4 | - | ASSPDRVPEAF
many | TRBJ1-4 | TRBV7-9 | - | ASSFLESTNEKLF
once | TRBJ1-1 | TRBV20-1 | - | SARDVPSMNTEAF
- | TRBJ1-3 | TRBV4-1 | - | ASSPSGSMLY
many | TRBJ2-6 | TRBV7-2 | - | ASSLEGVAGANVLT
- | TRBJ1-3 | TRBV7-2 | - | ASSFGPQGNRNTIY
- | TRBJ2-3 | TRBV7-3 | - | ASSTELTDTQY
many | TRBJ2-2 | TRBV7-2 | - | ASSSRGRGGALGELF
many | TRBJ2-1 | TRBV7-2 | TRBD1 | ASSLPKTGISHNEQF
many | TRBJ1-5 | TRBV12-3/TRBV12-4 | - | ASSLSLSNQPQH
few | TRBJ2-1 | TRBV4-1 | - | ASSQTRRERRF
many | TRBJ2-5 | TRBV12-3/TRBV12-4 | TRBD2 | ASRILGGEETQY
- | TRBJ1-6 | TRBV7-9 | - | ASILAWDNSPLH
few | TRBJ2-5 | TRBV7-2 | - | ASSTLTGTQQETQY
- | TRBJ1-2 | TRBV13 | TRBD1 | ASSEGQGRNYGYT
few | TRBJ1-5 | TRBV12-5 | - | ASGPGNQPQH
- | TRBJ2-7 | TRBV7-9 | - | ASSSVGDAYEQY
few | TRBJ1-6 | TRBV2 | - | ASSEGAQGLTPLH
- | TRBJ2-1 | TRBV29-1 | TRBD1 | SVETGTVYNEQF
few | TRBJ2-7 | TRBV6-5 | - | ASSYLLWNEQY
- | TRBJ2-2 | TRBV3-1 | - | ASSQESQVNTGELF
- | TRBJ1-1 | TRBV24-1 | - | ATRPGHSTEAF
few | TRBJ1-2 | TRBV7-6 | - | ASSTGAGWGYT
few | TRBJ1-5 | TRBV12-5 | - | ASGLVQPQH
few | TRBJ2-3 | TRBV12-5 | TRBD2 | ASGFHPPERDGSTDTQY
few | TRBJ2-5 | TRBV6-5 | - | ASSYAAPSETQY